The 20 T cell receptor beta chains reported below all come from one sample, sequenced in a study of technical replicates of blood from a few donors. The data were produced by immunoSEQ multiplex PCR, yet TCRdb's version contains in-frame clones alone and is incomplete. The repertoire holds some 91,000 clones, approximately 94% seen once, with around 0.24% in the top ten. The source material was T cells isolated from PBMCs. These TCRs come from a human donor in good health.

The chain carries TRBV7-9 and TRBJ2-1; 8 nucleotides agree with TRBD2. This CDR3 spans 15 amino acids. V shed 5 bases, J shed 8 bases, and the junction held 11 bases outside the gene matches. Germline values: CDR1 SEHNR, CDR2 FQNEAQ (reference sequence). In nucleotides, the CDR3 is TGTGCCAGCAGCACCAATGGACTAGCTAGGTATGAGCAGTTCTTC. Amino acid sequence: CASSTNGLARYEQFF.

This chain connects TRBV6-1 to TRBJ2-5, with 8 bases identical to TRBD2. From germline, CDR1 is MNHNS and CDR2 SASEGT. The CDR3 has 16 residues. The V and J ends lost 4 bases and 4 bases, in that order; junction bases with no gene match: 11. The DNA for the CDR3 is TGTGCCAGCAGTGGATTCATTGCGGGAGGTCGAGAGACCCAGTACTTC. This translates into CASSGFIAGGRETQYF.

V is TRBV5-1 and J is TRBJ2-2; D is ambiguous. There are 13 residues in the CDR3. V lost 6 bases and J 5 bases, leaving 11 bases between the germline ends. CDR1 and CDR2 (germline): SGHRS, YFSETQ. DNA of the CDR3: TGCGCCAGCAATCCGACTTTTACCGGGGAGCTGTTTTTT. This encodes CASNPTFTGELFF.

The rearrangement links TRBV7-3 to TRBJ1-1; D unclear. Germline V lookup: CDR1 SGHTA, CDR2 FQGTGA. CDR3 length: 15 residues. Trimming cost V 2 bases and J 2 bases, with 12 bases left between them. This CDR3 is CASSLQVAINTEAFF. In DNA, the CDR3 is TGTGCCAGCAGCTTACAGGTAGCGATCAACACTGAAGCTTTCTTT.

The V gene is TRBV14, the J gene TRBJ2-5; no clear D gene. Trimming pared 3 bases from V and 7 bases from J, leaving 9 bases between. Germline loops: CDR1 SGHDN, CDR2 FVKESK. This CDR3 is built from 12 residues. The CDR3 is CASSHQHGTQYF. CDR3 in DNA: TGTGCCAGCAGCCATCAACATGGGACCCAGTACTTC.

V usage is TRBV7-6 and J usage is TRBJ1-2; TRBD1 is a possible D gene (5 bases). CDR1 SGHVS and CDR2 FNYEAQ come from the germline V gene. CDR3 length: 15 amino acids. Trimming cost V 1 base and J 4 bases, with 13 bases left between them. The CDR3 DNA follows: TGTGCCAGCAGCTTAGAGGTTAGGACAACCTATGGCTACACCTTC. Amino acids: CASSLEVRTTYGYTF.

The CDR3 DNA sequence: TGTGCCAGCAGTCAAGCGGGAGATATAGCAGATACGCAGTATTTT. Its translation is CASSQAGDIADTQYF. The V and J genes are TRBV9 and TRBJ2-3, with 8 positions matching TRBD2. Germline V gene sequence: CDR1 SGDLS, CDR2 YYNGEE. V lost 5 bases to trimming and J lost 4 bases; unmatched junction nucleotides: 9. The CDR3 sequence is 15 residues long.

V gene TRBV10-1 combines with J gene TRBJ1-1; D is uncertain. The CDR3 sequence is 13 residues long. Germline CDR1 WNHNN, CDR2 SYGVQD (reference sequence). V was clipped by 6 bases and J by 9 bases, with 17 bases between them. CDR3 coding DNA: TGCGCCAGCAGCCAACAAATTGATGCCAAAGCTTTCTTT. Protein: CASSQQIDAKAFF.

The rearrangement uses TRBV4-1 and TRBJ2-5, with no clear D. Germline loops: CDR1 MGHRA, CDR2 YSYEKL. The CDR3 spans 15 residues. With 2 bases removed from V and 1 base from J, the gap between germline ends came to 11 bases. In nucleotides, the CDR3 is TGCGCCAGCAGCCAACTTCCAGGCTCCCAAGAGACCCAGTACTTC. This encodes CASSQLPGSQETQYF.

The rearrangement uses TRBV14 and TRBJ1-2; a weak D match, TRBD1 (5 bases). This CDR3 has 13 residues. The V and J ends lost 0 bases and 4 bases respectively, with 6 bases between them. Germline V gene data show CDR1 as SGHDN and CDR2 as FVKESK. In DNA, the CDR3 is TGTGCCAGCAGCCAAGACAGGGCCTATGGCTACACCTTC. Protein sequence: CASSQDRAYGYTF.

This clone is a singleton in its sample. This chain joins TRBV14 and TRBJ2-7; 12 positions match TRBD2. Germline loops: CDR1 SGHDN, CDR2 FVKESK. The CDR3 loop spans 19 amino acids. V lost 4 bases to trimming and J lost 3 bases; unmatched junction nucleotides: 16. The CDR3, as DNA: TGTGCCAGCAGCCGAAGGTCCGGGACTAGCGGGTCCAGGGGCTACGAGCAGTACTTC. Translated: CASSRRSGTSGSRGYEQYF.

This chain joins TRBV9 and TRBJ2-7; tentative D call: TRBD2 (5 bases). The V gene's germline CDR1 is SGDLS and CDR2 YYNGEE. This CDR3 is 14 amino acids long. The V and J ends lost 0 bases and 2 bases respectively, with 9 bases between them. The CDR3, as DNA: TGTGCCAGCAGCGTAGTGCCGGGAACCTACGAGCAGTACTTC. It codes for CASSVVPGTYEQYF.

This chain links TRBV5-5 with TRBJ2-1, with 8 bases matching TRBD1. V gave up 1 base and J gave up 9 bases; unmatched junction bases: 6. This CDR3 region has 14 residues. Germline V gene sequence: CDR1 SGHKS, CDR2 YYEKEE (reference sequence). CDR3 DNA sequence: TGTGCCAGCAGCTTGCTCGACAGGGGAAGTGAGCAGTTCTTC. It is translated as CASSLLDRGSEQFF.

J is TRBJ1-1 and V is TRBV29-1, with D perhaps TRBD1 (5 bases). V dropped 3 bases and J dropped 5 bases, with 10 bases sitting between them. The CDR3 loop spans 12 amino acids. Germline lookup yields CDR1 SQVTM and CDR2 ANQGSEA. CDR3 loop: CSVEQGGTEAFF. In DNA form, the CDR3 reads TGCAGCGTTGAGCAGGGAGGAACTGAAGCTTTCTTT.

The chain has TRBV25-1 and TRBJ2-1, with TRBD2 matching 13 bases. Germline CDR1 is MGHDK and CDR2 is SYGVNS. The trim removed 6 bases at V and 9 bases at J, leaving 5 bases unmatched. There are 14 residues in the CDR3. CDR3 protein: CASSRLAGGIEQFF. As DNA, the CDR3 is TGTGCCAGCAGCCGACTAGCGGGAGGAATTGAGCAGTTCTTC.

The chain joins TRBV10-3 to TRBJ1-4; 8 nucleotides line up with TRBD1. V shed 5 bases and J 1 base; nucleotides not matched to a gene: 6. Germline V gene lookup returns CDR1 ENHRY and CDR2 SYGVKD. This CDR3 spans 16 amino acids. Written as DNA, the CDR3 is TGTGCCATCAGTACAACAGGGGGTGGAACTAATGAAAAACTGTTTTTT. Residues: CAISTTGGGTNEKLFF.

V usage is TRBV19 and J usage is TRBJ1-5; D might be TRBD1 (5 bases). Germline V gene lookup returns CDR1 LNHDA and CDR2 SQIVND (reference sequence). The V end lost 7 bases, the J end lost 3 bases, and 16 bases lay between the germline ends. The CDR3 is 15 residues long. The CDR3 DNA follows: TGTGCCAGTACCGCAGGGCGGTTCGTCAATCAGCCCCAGCATTTT. This codes for CASTAGRFVNQPQHF.

The V and J genes are TRBV23-1 and TRBJ1-5; 9 positions agree with TRBD1. TRBV23-1 is known as an ORF, though its function is uncertain. Losses at the gene ends were 2 bases for V and 2 bases for J; bases not matched to a gene: 4. CDR3 length equals 16 residues. The DNA of the CDR3 is TGCGCCAGCAGTCAAGGGACAGGGAAGGGCAATCAGCCCCAGCATTTT. This codes for CASSQGTGKGNQPQHF.

The chain uses TRBV28 and TRBJ1-1; 9 bases line up with TRBD1. The CDR3 length is 19 residues. V trimming: 6 bases; J trimming: 3 bases; junction bases outside the gene matches: 20. Germline assignment: CDR1 MDHEN and CDR2 SYDVKM. The CDR3 bases are TGTGCCAGCAGACTTAGCCCGGGACAGGGTATAGGGCGCGACACTGAAGCTTTCTTT. It is translated as CASRLSPGQGIGRDTEAFF.

The J gene is TRBJ2-5, the V gene TRBV2; D is unclear. V was shortened by 4 bases and J by 4 bases, with 10 bases between the two germline ends. Germline loops: CDR1 SNHLY, CDR2 FYNNEI. CDR3 size: 13 residues. The chain's CDR3 is CASSVTWAETQYF. The CDR3 nucleotides read TGTGCCAGCAGTGTTACCTGGGCAGAGACCCAGTACTTC.